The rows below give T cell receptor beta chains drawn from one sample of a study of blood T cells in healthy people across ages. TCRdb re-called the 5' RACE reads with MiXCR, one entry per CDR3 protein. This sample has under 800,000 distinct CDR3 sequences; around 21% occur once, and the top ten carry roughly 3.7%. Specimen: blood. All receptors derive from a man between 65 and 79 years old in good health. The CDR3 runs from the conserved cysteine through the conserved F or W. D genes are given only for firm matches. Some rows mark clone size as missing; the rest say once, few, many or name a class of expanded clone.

DNA: TGCAGTGCAGCAAGGACTAGCGGGAGGGCGTTGCAATTCTTC
CDR3: CSAARTSGRALQFF
D: TRBD2
V: TRBV20-1
J: TRBJ2-1
size: .

DNA: TGTGCCAGCAGGCCAGGGTCCACCGGGGAGCTGTTTTTT
CDR3: CASRPGSTGELFF
D: .
V: TRBV6-5
J: TRBJ2-2
size: .

DNA: TGTGCCAGCAGTTTGAGCCAGGGGCAAAAACTGTTTTTT
CDR3: CASSLSQGQKLFF
D: .
V: TRBV27
J: TRBJ1-4
size: few

DNA: TGTGCCAGCAGCTATGGTTCTAGCGGGAGTAATGAGCAGTTCTTC
CDR3: CASSYGSSGSNEQFF
D: TRBD2
V: TRBV27
J: TRBJ2-1
size: .

DNA: TGTGCCAGCAGTCGCAGCGGGGGGCTCTACAATGAGCAGTTCTTC
CDR3: CASSRSGGLYNEQFF
D: TRBD2
V: TRBV6-5
J: TRBJ2-1
size: .

DNA: TGTGCCAGCAGTAAAACCGGGACAGCCGCTTCTAACTATGGCTACACCTTC
CDR3: CASSKTGTAASNYGYTF
D: TRBD1
V: TRBV7-3
J: TRBJ1-2
size: .

DNA: TGCGCCAGCAGAGCAGTAGCGGGGGCCACCGGGGAGCTGTTTTTT
CDR3: CASRAVAGATGELFF
D: TRBD2
V: TRBV5-1
J: TRBJ2-2
size: .

DNA: TGTGCCAGCAGCCCTCTTCTGGGCTCCTACAATGAGCAGTTCTTC
CDR3: CASSPLLGSYNEQFF
D: .
V: TRBV3-1
J: TRBJ2-1
size: .

DNA: TGTGCCAGCTCGGAGGGAGTGGGGTTCGGCAAAAACATTCAGTACTTC
CDR3: CASSEGVGFGKNIQYF
D: .
V: TRBV18
J: TRBJ2-4
size: many

DNA: TGCGCCAGCAGCCAAGTAGTGGGAGGGCCTACGTACGAGCAGTACTTC
CDR3: CASSQVVGGPTYEQYF
D: TRBD2
V: TRBV4-1
J: TRBJ2-7
size: many

DNA: TGTGCCAGCAGTGAAGAAACAGGCTATGGCTACACCTTC
CDR3: CASSEETGYGYTF
D: .
V: TRBV25-1
J: TRBJ1-2
size: few

DNA: TGTGCCAGCAGCCCCGGGACCTTTTCTGGGGCCAACGTCCTGACTTTC
CDR3: CASSPGTFSGANVLTF
D: .
V: TRBV5-5
J: TRBJ2-6
size: few